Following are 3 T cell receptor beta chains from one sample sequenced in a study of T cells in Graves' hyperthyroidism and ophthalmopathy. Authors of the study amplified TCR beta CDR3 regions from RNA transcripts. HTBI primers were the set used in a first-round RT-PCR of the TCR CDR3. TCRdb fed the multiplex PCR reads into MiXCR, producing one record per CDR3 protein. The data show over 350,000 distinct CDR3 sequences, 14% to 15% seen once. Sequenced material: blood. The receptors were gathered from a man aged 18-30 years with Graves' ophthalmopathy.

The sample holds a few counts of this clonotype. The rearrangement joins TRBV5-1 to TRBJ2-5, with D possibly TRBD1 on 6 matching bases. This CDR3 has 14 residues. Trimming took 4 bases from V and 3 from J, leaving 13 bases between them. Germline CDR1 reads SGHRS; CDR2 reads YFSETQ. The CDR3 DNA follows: TGCGCCAGCAGCGAACAGGGTACTAAAGAGACCCAGTACTTC. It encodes CASSEQGTKETQYF.

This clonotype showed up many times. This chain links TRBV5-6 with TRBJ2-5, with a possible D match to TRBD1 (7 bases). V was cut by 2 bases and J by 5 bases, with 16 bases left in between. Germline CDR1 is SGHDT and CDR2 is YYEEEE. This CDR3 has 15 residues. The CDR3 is CASSLSGGGFETQYF. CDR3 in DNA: TGTGCCAGCAGCTTATCAGGGGGAGGTTTCGAGACCCAGTACTTC.

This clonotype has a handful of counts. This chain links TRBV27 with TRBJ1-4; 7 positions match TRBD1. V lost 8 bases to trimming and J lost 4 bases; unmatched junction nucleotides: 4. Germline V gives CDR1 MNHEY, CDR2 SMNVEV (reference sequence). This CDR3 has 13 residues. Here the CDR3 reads CASADRFNEKLFF. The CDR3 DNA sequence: TGTGCCAGCGCGGACAGGTTTAATGAAAAACTGTTTTTT.